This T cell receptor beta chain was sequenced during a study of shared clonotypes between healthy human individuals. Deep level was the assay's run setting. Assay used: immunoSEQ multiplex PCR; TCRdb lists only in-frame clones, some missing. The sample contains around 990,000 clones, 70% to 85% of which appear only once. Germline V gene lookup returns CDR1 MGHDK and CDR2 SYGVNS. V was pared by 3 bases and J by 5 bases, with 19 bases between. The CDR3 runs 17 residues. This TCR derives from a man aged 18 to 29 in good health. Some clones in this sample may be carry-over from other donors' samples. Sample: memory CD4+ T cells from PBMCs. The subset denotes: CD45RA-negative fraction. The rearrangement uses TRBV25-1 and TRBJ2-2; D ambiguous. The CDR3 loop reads CASSDFLSGLGTGELFF. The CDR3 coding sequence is TGTGCCAGCAGTGATTTCCTGTCGGGTCTCGGGACCGGGGAGCTGTTTTTT.